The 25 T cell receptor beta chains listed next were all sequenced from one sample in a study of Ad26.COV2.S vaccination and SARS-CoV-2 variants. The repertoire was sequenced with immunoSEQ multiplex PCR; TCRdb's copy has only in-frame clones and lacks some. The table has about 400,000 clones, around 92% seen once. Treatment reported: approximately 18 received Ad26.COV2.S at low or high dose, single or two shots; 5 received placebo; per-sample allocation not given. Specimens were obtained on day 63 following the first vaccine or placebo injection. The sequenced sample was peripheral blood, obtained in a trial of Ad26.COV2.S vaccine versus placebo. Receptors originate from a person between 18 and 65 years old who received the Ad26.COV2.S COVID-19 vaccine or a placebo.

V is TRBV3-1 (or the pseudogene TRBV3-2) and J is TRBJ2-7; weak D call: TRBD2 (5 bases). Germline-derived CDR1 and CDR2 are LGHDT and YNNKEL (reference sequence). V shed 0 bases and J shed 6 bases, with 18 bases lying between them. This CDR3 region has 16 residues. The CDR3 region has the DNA TGTGCCAGCAGCCAAGATGGAGGACGCCGTACGACCGAGCAGTACTTC. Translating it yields CASSQDGGRRTTEQYF.

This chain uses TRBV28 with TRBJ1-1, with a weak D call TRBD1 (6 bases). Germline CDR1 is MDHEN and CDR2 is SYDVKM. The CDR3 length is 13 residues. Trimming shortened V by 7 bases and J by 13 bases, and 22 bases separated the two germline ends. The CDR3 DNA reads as TGTGCCAGCACTGGGGGCAACCCTCCAATTGTTTTCTTT. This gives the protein CASTGGNPPIVFF.

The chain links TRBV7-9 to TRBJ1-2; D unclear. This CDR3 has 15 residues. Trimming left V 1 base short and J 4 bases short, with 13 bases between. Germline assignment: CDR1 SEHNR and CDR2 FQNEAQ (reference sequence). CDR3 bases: TGTGCCAGCAGCTTAGTCGGGGTCACATCCTATGGCTACACCTTC. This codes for CASSLVGVTSYGYTF.

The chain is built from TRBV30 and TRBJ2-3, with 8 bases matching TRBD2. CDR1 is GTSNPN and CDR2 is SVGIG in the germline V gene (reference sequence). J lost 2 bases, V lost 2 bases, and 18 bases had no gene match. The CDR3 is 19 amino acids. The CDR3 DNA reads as TGTGCCTGGAGTACTATCAAAATGGGGCGGGGGGCAGACACAGATACGCAGTATTTT. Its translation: CAWSTIKMGRGADTDTQYF.

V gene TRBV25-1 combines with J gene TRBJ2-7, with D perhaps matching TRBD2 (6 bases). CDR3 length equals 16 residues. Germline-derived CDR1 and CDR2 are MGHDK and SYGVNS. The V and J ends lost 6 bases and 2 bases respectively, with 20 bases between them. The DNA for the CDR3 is TGTGCCAGCAGCAACCTCGGCGGGGCCGACCCCTACGAGCAGTACTTC. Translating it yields CASSNLGGADPYEQYF.

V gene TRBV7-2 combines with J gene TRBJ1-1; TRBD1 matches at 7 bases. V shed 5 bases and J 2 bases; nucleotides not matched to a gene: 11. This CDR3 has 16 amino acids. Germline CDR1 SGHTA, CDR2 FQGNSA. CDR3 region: CASSPMEGAGNTEAFF. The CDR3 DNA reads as TGTGCCAGCAGCCCAATGGAGGGGGCCGGAAACACTGAAGCTTTCTTT.

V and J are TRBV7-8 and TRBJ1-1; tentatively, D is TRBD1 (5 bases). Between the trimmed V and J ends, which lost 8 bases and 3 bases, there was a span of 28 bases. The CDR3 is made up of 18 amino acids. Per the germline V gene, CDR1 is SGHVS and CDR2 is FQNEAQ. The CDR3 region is CASLMGLPPAIIYTEAFF. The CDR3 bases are TGTGCCAGCTTGATGGGGCTACCACCCGCGATTATTTACACTGAAGCTTTCTTT.

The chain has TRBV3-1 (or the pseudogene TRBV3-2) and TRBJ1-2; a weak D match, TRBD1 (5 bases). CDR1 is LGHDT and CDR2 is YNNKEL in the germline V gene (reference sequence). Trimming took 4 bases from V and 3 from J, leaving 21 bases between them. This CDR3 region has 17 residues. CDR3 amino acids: CASSLLGGPGNYYGYTF. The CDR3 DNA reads TGTGCCAGCAGCCTCTTGGGGGGTCCGGGAAACTACTATGGCTACACCTTC.

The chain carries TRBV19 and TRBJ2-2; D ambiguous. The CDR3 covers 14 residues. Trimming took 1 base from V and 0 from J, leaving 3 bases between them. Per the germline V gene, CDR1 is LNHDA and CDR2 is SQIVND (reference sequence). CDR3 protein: CASSIGSNTGELFF. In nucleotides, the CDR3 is TGTGCCAGTAGTATAGGGTCGAACACCGGGGAGCTGTTTTTT.

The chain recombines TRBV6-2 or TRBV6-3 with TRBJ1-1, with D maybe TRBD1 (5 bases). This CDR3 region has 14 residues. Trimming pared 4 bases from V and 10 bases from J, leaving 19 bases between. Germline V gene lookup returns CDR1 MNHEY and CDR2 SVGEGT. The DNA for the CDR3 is TGTGCCAGCAGTTTAACCGGGACCGGGATGTCAGCTTTCTTT. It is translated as CASSLTGTGMSAFF.

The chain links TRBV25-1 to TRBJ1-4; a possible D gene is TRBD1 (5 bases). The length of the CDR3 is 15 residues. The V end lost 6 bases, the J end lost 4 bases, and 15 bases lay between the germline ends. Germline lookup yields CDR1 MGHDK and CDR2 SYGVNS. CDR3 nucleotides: TGTGCCAGCAGCGGTTGGGTACAGGTTAATGAAAAACTGTTTTTT. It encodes CASSGWVQVNEKLFF.

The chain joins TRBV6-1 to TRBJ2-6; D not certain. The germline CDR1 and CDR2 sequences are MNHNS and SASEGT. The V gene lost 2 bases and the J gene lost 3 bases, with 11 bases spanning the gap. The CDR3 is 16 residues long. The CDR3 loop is CASSELLRRGANVLTF. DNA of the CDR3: TGTGCCAGCAGTGAACTGCTGAGGCGTGGGGCCAACGTCCTGACTTTC.

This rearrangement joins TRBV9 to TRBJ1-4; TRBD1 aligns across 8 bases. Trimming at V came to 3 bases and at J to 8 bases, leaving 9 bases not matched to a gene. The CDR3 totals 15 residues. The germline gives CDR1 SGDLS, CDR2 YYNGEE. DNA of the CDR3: TGTGCCAGCAGCGACTCAGGGGGCGGTGGGGAAAAACTGTTTTTT. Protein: CASSDSGGGGEKLFF.

CDR3 DNA: TGTGCCAGTAGTATAGATGGCATAGTATTTCAGCCCCAGCATTTT. Residues: CASSIDGIVFQPQHF. The chain combines TRBV19 with TRBJ1-5; D uncertain. V was shortened by 0 bases and J by 6 bases, with 12 bases between the two germline ends. Germline V lookup: CDR1 LNHDA, CDR2 SQIVND (reference sequence). There are 15 residues in the CDR3.

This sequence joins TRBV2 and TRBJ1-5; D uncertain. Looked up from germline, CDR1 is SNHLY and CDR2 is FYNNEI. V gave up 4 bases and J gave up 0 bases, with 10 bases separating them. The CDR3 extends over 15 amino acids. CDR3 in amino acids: CASSVGQNSNQPQHF. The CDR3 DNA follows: TGTGCCAGCAGTGTAGGCCAGAATAGCAATCAGCCCCAGCATTTT.

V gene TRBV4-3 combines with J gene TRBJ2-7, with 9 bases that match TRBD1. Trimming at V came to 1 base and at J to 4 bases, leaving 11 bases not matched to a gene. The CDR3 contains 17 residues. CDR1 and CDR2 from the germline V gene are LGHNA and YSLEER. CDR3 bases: TGCGCCAGCAGCCAAGCGGGGGACAGGGCTCTAGGTTACGAGCAGTACTTC. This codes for CASSQAGDRALGYEQYF.

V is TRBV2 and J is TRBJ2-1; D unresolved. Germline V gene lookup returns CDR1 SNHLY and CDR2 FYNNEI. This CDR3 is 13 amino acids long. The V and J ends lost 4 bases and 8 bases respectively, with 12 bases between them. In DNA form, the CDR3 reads TGTGCCAGCAGTGCTGCTATTAACGATGAGCAGTTCTTC. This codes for CASSAAINDEQFF.

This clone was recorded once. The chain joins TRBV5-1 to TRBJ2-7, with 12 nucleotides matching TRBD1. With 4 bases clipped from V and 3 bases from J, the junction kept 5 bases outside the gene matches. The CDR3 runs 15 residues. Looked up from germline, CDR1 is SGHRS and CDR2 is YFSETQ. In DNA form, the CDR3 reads TGCGCCAGCAGCCCCGGGGACAGGGGGCTCTACGAGCAGTACTTC. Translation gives CASSPGDRGLYEQYF.

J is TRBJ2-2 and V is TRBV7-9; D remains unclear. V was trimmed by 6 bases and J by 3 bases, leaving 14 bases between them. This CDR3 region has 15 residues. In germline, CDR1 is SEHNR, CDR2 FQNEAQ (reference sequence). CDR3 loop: CASRSDPLDTGELFF. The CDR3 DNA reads TGTGCCAGCAGATCTGATCCTCTAGACACCGGGGAGCTGTTTTTT.

The CDR3 sequence: CASSLMGQSNQPQHF. The CDR3 DNA is TGTGCCAGCAGCTTAATGGGCCAGTCCAATCAGCCCCAGCATTTT. J is TRBJ1-5 and V is TRBV11-2; unclear D gene. The CDR3 extends over 15 amino acids. Trimming took off 2 bases at V and 3 bases at J, with 11 bases between the two ends. Germline CDR1 is SGHAT and CDR2 is FQNNGV.

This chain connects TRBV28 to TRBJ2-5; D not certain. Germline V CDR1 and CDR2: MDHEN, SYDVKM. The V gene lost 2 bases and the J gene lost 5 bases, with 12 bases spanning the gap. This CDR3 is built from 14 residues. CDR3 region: CASSLALKSETQYF. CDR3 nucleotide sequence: TGTGCCAGCAGTTTAGCGCTCAAGTCGGAGACCCAGTACTTC.

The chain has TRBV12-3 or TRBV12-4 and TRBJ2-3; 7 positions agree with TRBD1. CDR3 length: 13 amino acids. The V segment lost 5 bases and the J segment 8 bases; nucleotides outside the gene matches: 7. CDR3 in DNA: TGTGCCAGCAGTCTAGGGGGCCCCAGTACGCAGTATTTT. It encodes CASSLGGPSTQYF.

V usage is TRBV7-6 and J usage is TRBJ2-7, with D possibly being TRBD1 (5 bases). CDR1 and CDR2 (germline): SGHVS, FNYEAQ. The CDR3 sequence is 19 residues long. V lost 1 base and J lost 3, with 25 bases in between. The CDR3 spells CASSLEQLAGLPRFYEQYF. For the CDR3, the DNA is TGTGCCAGCAGCTTAGAGCAGTTGGCAGGGCTACCGAGGTTCTACGAGCAGTACTTC.

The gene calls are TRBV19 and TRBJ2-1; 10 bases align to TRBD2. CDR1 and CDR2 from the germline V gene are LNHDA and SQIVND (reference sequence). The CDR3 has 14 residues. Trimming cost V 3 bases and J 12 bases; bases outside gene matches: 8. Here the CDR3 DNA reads TGTGCCAGTAGTATCTCTATAGCGGGGGGCGGGCAGTTCTTC. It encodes CASSISIAGGGQFF.

The CDR3: CASSPLRLNEQFF. The CDR3 region has the DNA TGTGCCAGCAGCCCGCTTAGGCTGAATGAGCAGTTCTTC. The chain has TRBV7-9 and TRBJ2-1, with no clear D. V was cut by 5 bases and J by 7 bases, with 12 bases left in between. The CDR3 has 13 residues. The V gene's germline CDR1 is SEHNR and CDR2 FQNEAQ (reference sequence).